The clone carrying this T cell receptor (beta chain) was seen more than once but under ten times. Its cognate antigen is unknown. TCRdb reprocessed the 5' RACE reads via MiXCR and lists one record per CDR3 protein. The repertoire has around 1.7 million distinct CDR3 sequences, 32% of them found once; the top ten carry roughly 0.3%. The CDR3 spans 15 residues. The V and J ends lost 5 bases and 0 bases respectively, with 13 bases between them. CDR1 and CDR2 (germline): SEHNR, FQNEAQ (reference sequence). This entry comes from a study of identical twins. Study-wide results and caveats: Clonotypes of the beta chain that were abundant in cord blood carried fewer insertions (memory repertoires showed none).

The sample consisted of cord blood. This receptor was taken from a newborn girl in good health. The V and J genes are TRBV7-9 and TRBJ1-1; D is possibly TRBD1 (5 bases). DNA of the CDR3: TGTGCCAGCAGCCTCGGGACTCAGGTGAACACTGAAGCTTTCTTT. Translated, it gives CASSLGTQVNTEAFF.